The T cell receptor (beta chain) described here comes from a study of blood T cells in healthy people across ages. A J-beta primer mix and a sample-barcoded 5' primer were used in a second PCR of about 6 to 12 cycles. Every single cDNA molecule received a tag from a template-switch adaptor with 12 random nucleotides. TCRdb re-derived calls from the 5' RACE reads in MiXCR, one entry per CDR3 protein. The sample has some 1,000,000 distinct CDR3 sequences, almost 25% seen once. This clonotype was recorded a few times. Germline V gives CDR1 SEHNR, CDR2 FQNEAQ (reference sequence). There are 15 residues in the CDR3. The same data also contributed to another study, on T cells of mothers and their children.

The specimen was blood. The source is a girl aged 2-10 years in good health. This rearrangement joins TRBV7-9 to TRBJ2-5; a weak D match, TRBD1 (6 bases). The J call is doubtful: the DNA matches TRBJ2-7 better. The CDR3 is CASSPSQGSSYEQYF. Here the CDR3 DNA reads TGTGCCAGCAGCCCGTCTCAGGGGAGCTCCTACGAGCAGTACTTC.